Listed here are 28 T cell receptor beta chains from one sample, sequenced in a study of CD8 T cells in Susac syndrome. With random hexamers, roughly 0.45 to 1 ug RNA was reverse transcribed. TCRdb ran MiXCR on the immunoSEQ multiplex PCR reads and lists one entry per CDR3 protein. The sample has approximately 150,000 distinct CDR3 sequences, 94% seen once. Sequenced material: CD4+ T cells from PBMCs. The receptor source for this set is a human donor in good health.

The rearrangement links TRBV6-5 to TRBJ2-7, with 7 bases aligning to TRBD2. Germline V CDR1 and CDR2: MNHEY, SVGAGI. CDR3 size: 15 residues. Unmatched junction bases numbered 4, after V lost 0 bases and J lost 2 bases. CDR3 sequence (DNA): TGTGCCAGCAGTTACTCGGCTAGCGGCACCTACGAGCAGTACTTC. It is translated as CASSYSASGTYEQYF.

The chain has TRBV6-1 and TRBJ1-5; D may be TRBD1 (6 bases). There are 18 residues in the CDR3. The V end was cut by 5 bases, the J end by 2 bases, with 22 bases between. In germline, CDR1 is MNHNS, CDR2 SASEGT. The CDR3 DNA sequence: TGTGCCAGCAGTCAGACGGGAGGGGGAGACGTGGGCAATCAGCCCCAGCATTTT. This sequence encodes CASSQTGGGDVGNQPQHF.

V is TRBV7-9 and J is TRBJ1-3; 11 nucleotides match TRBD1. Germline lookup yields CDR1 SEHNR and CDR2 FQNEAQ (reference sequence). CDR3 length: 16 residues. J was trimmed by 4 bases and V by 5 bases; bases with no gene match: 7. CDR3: CASSQTRTGGGNTIYF. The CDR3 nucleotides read TGTGCCAGCAGCCAGACCCGGACAGGGGGCGGAAACACCATATATTTT.

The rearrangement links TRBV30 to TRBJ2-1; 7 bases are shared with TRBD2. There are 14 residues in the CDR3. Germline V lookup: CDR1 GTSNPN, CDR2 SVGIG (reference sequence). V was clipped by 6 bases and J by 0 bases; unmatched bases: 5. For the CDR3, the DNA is TGTGCCTGTTTAGCGGGTAGCTCCTACAATGAGCAGTTCTTC. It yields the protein CACLAGSSYNEQFF.

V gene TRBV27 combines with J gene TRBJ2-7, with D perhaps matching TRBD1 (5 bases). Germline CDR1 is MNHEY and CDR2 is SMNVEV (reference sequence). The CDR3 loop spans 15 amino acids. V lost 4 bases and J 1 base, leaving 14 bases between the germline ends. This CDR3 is CASSSGHGRSYEQYF. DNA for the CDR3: TGTGCCAGCAGTTCTGGACACGGACGTTCCTACGAGCAGTACTTC.

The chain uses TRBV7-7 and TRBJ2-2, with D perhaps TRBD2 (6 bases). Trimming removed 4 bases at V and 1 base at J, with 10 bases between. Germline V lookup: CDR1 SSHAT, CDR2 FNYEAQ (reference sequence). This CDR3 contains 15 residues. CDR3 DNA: TGTGCCAGCAGCTACGGGAGTCGGAACACCGGGGAGCTGTTTTTT. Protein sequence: CASSYGSRNTGELFF.

The CDR3 DNA sequence: TGTGCCAGCAGTGTGGGACAAAGCACAGATACGCAGTATTTT. Translated, it gives CASSVGQSTDTQYF. The rearrangement uses TRBV2 and TRBJ2-3; weak D call: TRBD1 (6 bases). The germline V gene has CDR1 SNHLY and CDR2 FYNNEI. This CDR3 has 14 residues. The V gene lost 4 bases and the J gene lost 0 bases, with 8 bases spanning the gap.

In DNA, the CDR3 is TGTGCCTGGAGTAGGGGGCGAGGGATTGAAGCTTTCTTT. The encoded protein is CAWSRGRGIEAFF. The chain is built from TRBV30 and TRBJ1-1, with TRBD1 matching over 7 bases. Germline V gene sequence: CDR1 GTSNPN, CDR2 SVGIG (reference sequence). The ends lost 2 bases at V and 7 bases at J; junction bases unmatched: 7. The CDR3 totals 13 residues.

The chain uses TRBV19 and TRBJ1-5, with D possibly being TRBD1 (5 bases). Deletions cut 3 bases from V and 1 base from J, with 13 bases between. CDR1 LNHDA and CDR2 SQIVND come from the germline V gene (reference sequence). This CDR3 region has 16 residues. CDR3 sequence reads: CASSILSGGSNQPQHF. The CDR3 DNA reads TGTGCCAGTAGTATTCTCTCGGGGGGAAGCAATCAGCCCCAGCATTTT.

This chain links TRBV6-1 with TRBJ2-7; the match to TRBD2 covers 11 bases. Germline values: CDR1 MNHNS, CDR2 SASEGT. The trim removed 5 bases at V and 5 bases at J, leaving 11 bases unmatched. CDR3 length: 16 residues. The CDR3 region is CASSRLAGGPVDEQYF. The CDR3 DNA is TGTGCCAGCAGTAGATTAGCGGGAGGGCCGGTCGACGAGCAGTACTTC.

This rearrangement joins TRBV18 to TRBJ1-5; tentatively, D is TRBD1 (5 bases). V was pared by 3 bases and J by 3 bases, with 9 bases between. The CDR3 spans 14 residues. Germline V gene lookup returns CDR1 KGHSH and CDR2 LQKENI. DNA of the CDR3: TGTGCCAGCTCACCCTGGGGGGACAATCAGCCCCAGCATTTT. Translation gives CASSPWGDNQPQHF.

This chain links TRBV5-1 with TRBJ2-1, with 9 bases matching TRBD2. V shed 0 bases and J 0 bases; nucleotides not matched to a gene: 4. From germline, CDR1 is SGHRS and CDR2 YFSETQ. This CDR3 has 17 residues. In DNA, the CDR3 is TGCGCCAGCAGCTTGGTGCTTAGCGGGAGCTCCTACAATGAGCAGTTCTTC. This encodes CASSLVLSGSSYNEQFF.

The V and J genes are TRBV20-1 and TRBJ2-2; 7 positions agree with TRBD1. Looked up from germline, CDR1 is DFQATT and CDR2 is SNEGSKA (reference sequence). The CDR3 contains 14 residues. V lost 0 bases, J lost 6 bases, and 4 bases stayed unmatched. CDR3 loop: CSAREPGQPGELFF. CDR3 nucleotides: TGCAGTGCTAGAGAACCGGGACAGCCCGGGGAGCTGTTTTTT.

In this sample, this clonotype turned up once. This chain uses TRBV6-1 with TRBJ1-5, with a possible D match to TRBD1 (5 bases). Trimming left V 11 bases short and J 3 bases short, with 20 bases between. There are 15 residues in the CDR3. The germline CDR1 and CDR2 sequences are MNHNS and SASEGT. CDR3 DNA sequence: TGTGCCGTCCGTTTGCGGGGGATCGACAATCAGCCCCAGCATTTT. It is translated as CAVRLRGIDNQPQHF.

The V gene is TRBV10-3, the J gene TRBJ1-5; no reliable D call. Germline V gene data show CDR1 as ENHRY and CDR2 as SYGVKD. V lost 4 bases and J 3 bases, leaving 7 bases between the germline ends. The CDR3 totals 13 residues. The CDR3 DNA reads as TGTGCCATCAGTGCGTCAGACAATCAGCCCCAGCATTTT. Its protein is CAISASDNQPQHF.

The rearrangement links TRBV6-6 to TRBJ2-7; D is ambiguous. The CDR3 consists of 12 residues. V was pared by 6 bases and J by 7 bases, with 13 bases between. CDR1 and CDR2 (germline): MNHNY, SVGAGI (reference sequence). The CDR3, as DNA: TGTGCCAGCAGGCCCCCGAGCCATGAGCAGTACTTC. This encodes CASRPPSHEQYF.

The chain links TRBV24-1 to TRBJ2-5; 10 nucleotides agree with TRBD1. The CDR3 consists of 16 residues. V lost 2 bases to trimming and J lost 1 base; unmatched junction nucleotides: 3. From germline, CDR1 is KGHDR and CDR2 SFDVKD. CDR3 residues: CATSDWGQGTQETQYF. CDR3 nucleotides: TGTGCCACCAGTGATTGGGGACAGGGGACCCAAGAGACCCAGTACTTC.

This CDR3 is CASSFRQNYGYTF. CDR3 DNA sequence: TGTGCCAGCAGTTTTAGACAGAACTATGGCTACACCTTC. This chain uses TRBV27 with TRBJ1-2; tentatively, D is TRBD1 (5 bases). Looked up from germline, CDR1 is MNHEY and CDR2 is SMNVEV (reference sequence). V was clipped by 3 bases and J by 2 bases, with 7 bases between them. The CDR3 is 13 residues long.

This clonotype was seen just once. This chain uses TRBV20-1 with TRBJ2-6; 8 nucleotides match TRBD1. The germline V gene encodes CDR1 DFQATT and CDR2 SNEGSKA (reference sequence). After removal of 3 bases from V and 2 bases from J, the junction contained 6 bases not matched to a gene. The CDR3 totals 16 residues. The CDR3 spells CSASSGQGAGANVLTF. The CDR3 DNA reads TGCAGTGCTAGTTCCGGACAGGGTGCTGGGGCCAACGTCCTGACTTTC.

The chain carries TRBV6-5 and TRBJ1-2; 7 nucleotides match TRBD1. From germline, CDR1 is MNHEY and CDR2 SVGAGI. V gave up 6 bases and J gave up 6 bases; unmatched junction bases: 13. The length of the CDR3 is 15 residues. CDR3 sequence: CASSLNDRVIHGYTF. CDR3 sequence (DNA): TGTGCCAGCAGCCTCAATGACAGGGTAATCCATGGCTACACCTTC.

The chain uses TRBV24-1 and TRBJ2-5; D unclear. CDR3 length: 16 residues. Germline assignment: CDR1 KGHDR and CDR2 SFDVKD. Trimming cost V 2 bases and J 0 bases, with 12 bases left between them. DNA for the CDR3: TGTGCCACCAGTGATTCCGACGCCGGGTACCAAGAGACCCAGTACTTC. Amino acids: CATSDSDAGYQETQYF.

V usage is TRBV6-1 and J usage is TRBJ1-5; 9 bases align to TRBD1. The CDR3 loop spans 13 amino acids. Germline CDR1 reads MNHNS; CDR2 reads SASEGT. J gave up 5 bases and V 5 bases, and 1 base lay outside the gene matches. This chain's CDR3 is CASSRTGDQPQHF. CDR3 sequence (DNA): TGTGCCAGCAGTCGGACAGGGGATCAGCCCCAGCATTTT.

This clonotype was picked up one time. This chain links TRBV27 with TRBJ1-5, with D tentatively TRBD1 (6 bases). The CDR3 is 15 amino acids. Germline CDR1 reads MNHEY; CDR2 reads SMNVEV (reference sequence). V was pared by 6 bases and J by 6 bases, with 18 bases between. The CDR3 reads CASSFRWGAGQPQHF. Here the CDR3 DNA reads TGTGCCAGCAGCTTCAGGTGGGGGGCTGGTCAGCCCCAGCATTTT.

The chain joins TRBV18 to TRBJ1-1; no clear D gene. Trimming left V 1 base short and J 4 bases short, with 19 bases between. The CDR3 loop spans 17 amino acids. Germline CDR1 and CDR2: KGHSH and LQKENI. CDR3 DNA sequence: TGTGCCAGCTCACCACTACCCGGGTCTGTCTCCTTCACTGAAGCTTTCTTT. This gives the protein CASSPLPGSVSFTEAFF. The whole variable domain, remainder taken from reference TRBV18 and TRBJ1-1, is NAGVMQNPRHLVRRRGQEARLRCSPMKGHSHVYWYRQLPEEGLKFMVYLQKENIIDESGMPKERFSAEFPKEGPSILRIQQVVRGDSAAYFCASSPLPGSVSFTEAFFGQGTRLTVV.

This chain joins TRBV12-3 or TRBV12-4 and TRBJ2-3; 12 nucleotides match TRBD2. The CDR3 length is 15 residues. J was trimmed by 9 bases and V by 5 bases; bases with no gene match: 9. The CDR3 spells CASSTGLAGLYTQYF. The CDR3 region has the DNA TGTGCCAGCAGTACGGGACTAGCGGGCCTGTACACGCAGTATTTT.

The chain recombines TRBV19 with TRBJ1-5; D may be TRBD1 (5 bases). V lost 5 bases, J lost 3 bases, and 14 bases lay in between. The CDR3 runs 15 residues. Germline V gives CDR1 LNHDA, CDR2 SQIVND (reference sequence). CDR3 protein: CASSFTGKINQPQHF. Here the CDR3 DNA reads TGTGCCAGTAGTTTCACAGGAAAAATCAATCAGCCCCAGCATTTT.

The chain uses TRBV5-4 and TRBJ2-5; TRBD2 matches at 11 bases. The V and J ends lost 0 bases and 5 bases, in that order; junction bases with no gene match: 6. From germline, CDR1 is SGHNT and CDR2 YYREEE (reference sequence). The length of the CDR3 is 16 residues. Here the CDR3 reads CASSLDSGRAGETQYF. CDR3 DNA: TGTGCCAGCAGCTTGGATAGCGGGAGGGCCGGCGAGACCCAGTACTTC.

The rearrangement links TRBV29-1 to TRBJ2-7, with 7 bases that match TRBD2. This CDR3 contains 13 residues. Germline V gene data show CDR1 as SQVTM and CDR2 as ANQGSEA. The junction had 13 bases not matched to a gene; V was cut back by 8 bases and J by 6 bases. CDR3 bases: TGCAGCCCTGCGGGAGCCCCTTTGGGCGAGCAGTACTTC. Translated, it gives CSPAGAPLGEQYF.